Here is one T cell receptor beta chain with its context. This sample is drawn from a study of shared clonotypes between healthy human individuals. CDR3 length: 14 amino acids. V was trimmed by 6 bases and J by 8 bases, leaving 20 bases between them. Germline V gives CDR1 MGHRA, CDR2 YSYEKL. The table came from immunoSEQ multiplex PCR; TCRdb's copy has only in-frame clones and leaves some out. The sample records some 2,000,000 clones, around 95% being singletons. Sequencing was performed on naive CD4+ T cells sorted from blood. Noted subset: CD45RA+ positively selected. The sequence was obtained from a man younger than 30 in good health. The rearrangement uses TRBV4-1 and TRBJ2-7; the D call may be TRBD1 or TRBD2 (5 bases each). The CDR3 nucleotides read TGCGCCAGCAGTAGAGTAGGGACCCCGGACCAGCAGTACTTC. It translates to CASSRVGTPDQQYF.